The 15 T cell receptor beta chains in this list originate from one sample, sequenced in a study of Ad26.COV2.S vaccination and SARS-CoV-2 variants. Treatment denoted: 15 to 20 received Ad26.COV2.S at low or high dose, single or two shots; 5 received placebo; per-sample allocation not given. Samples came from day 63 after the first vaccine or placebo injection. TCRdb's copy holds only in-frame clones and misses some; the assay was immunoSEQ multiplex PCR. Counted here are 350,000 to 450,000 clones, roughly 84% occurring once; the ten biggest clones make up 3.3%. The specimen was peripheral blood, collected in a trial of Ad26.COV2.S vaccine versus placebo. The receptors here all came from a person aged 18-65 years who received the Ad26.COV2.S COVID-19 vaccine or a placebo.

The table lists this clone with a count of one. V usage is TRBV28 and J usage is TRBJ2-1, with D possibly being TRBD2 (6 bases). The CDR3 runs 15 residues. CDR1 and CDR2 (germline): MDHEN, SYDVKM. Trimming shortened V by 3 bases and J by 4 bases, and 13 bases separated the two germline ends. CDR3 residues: CASSFGAGLYNEQFF. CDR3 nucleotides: TGTGCCAGCAGTTTTGGAGCGGGTCTTTACAATGAGCAGTTCTTC.

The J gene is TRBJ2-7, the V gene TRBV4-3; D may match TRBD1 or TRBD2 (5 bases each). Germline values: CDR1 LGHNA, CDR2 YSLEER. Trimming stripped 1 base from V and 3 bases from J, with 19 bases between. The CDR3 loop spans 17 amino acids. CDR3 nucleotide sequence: TGCGCCAGCAGCCAAGGAGATGGGTTGGGGGTAAACTACGAGCAGTACTTC. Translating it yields CASSQGDGLGVNYEQYF.

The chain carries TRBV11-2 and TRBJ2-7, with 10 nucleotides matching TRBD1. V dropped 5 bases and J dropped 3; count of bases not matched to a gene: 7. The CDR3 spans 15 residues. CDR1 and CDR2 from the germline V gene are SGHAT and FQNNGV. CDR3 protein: CASSLGQGGIYEQYF. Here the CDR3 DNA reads TGTGCCAGCAGCCTCGGACAGGGGGGTATCTACGAGCAGTACTTC.

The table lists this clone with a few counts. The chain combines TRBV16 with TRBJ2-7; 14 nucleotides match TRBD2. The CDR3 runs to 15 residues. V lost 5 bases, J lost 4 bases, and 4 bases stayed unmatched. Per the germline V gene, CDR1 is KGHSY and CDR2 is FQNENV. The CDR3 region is CASSYGTSGSYEQYF. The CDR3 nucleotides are TGTGCCAGCAGCTATGGGACTAGCGGGAGTTACGAGCAGTACTTC.

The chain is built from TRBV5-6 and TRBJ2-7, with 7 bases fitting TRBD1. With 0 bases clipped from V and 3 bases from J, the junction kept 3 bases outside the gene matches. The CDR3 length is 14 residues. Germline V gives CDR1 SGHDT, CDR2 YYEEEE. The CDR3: CASSLGTGVYEQYF. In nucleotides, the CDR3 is TGTGCCAGCAGCTTGGGAACAGGGGTCTACGAGCAGTACTTC.

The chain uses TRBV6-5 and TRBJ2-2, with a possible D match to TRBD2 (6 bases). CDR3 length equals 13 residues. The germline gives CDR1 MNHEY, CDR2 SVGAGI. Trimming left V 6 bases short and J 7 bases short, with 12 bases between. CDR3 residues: CASREGSDGELFF. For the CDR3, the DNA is TGTGCCAGCAGGGAGGGGTCGGACGGGGAGCTGTTTTTT.

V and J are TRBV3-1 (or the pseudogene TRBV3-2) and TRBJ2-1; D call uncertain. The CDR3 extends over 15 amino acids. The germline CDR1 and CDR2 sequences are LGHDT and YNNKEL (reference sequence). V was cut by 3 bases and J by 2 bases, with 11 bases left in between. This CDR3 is CASSHPSITYNEQFF. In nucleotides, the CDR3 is TGTGCCAGCAGCCATCCCTCAATCACCTACAATGAGCAGTTCTTC.

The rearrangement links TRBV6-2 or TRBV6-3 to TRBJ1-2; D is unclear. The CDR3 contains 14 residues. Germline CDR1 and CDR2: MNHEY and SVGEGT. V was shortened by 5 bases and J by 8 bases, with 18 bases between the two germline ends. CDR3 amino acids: CASSLRRTGKGYTF. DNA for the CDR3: TGTGCCAGCAGTCTGAGGCGGACCGGGAAAGGCTACACCTTC.

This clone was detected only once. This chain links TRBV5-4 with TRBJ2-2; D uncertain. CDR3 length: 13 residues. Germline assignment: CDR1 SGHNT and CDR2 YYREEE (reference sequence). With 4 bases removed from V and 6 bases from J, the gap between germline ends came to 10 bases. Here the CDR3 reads CASSASSAGELFF. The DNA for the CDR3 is TGTGCCAGCAGCGCATCATCCGCCGGGGAGCTGTTTTTT.

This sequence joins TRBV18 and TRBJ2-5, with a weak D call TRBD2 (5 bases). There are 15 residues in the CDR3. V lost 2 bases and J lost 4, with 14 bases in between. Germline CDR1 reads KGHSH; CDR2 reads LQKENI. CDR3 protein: CASSPLLDSIETQYF. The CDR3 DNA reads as TGTGCCAGCTCACCATTACTAGATTCAATAGAGACCCAGTACTTC.

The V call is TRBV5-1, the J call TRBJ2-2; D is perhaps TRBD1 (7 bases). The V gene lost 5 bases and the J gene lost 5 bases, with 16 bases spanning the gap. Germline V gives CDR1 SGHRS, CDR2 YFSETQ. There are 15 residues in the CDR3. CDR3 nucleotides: TGCGCCAGCAGAGGAGGGGACAGAGTTACCGGGGAGCTGTTTTTT. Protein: CASRGGDRVTGELFF.

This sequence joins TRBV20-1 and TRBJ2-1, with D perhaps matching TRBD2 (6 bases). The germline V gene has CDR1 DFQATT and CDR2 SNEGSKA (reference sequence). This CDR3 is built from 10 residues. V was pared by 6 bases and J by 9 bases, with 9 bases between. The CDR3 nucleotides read TGCAGTGCAGTACTAGCTGAGCAGTTCTTC. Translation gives CSAVLAEQFF.

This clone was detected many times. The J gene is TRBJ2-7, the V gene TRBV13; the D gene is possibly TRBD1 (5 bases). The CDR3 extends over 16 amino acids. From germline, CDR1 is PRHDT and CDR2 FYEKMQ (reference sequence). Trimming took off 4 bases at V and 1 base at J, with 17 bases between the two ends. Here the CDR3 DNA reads TGTGCCAGCAGCTACGGCCATGGGCAGGGATCCTACGAGCAGTACTTC. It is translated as CASSYGHGQGSYEQYF.

The CDR3: CASSPRPDLGVNTEAFF. The CDR3 bases are TGCGCCAGCAGCCCCCGTCCGGACCTGGGGGTGAACACTGAAGCTTTCTTT. The chain uses TRBV5-1 and TRBJ1-1, with D maybe TRBD1 (5 bases). Trimming left V 4 bases short and J 0 bases short, with 19 bases between. The V gene's germline CDR1 is SGHRS and CDR2 YFSETQ. The CDR3 is 17 amino acids.

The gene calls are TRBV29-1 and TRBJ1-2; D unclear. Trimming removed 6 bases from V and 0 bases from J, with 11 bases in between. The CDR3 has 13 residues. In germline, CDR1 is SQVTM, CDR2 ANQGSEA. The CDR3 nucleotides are TGCAGCGTGTCTGGGGATACTAACTATGGCTACACCTTC. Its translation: CSVSGDTNYGYTF.